The rows below give T cell receptor beta chains drawn from one sample of a study of graft-versus-host responses after intestinal transplantation. Produced via immunoSEQ multiplex PCR; TCRdb's table is partial and in-frame only. The sample lists some 9,500 clones, around a third occurring once. The sequenced sample was alloreactive CD8+ T cells from a mixed lymphocyte reaction culture, obtained before transplantation. Receptors were obtained from a human patient who was an organ donor for intestinal transplantation. Each CDR3 is given with its conserved first and last residue.

j_gene	v_gene	CDR3aa
TRBJ1-5	TRBV5-1	CASSLTAGGNQPQHF
TRBJ2-1	TRBV28	CASSLWFGRPYYNEQFF
TRBJ2-7	TRBV9	CASTPGSGGYEQYF
TRBJ2-1	TRBV5-1	CASREGAWAREQFF
TRBJ2-3	TRBV4-1	CASSPGDDRGEEYF
TRBJ2-3	TRBV21-1	CASSKWGGARGADTQYF
TRBJ2-7	TRBV7-6	CASSLAGAITYEQYF
TRBJ2-1	TRBV27	CASGLWSPPIYNEQFF
TRBJ1-2	TRBV11-3	CASSFNLRNYGYTF
TRBJ1-1	TRBV19	CASSIVDRNEAFF
TRBJ2-7	TRBV29-1	CSVVREGTAYEQYF
TRBJ2-1	TRBV19	CASTLGTSGYNEQFF
TRBJ2-1	TRBV11-2	CASSLGGRINEQFF
TRBJ2-7	TRBV5-4	CASSPGQGAYEQYF
TRBJ1-5	TRBV28	CASSLASAPDQPQHF
TRBJ2-5	TRBV14	CASSPGLAGVWETQYF
TRBJ1-2	TRBV5-6	CASSHPYINYGYTF
TRBJ1-1	TRBV5-6	CASSFKTVGALNTEAFF
TRBJ1-6	TRBV6-6	CASSYYKTPLHF
TRBJ2-4	TRBV19	CASSPGLGLGDIQYF
TRBJ2-3	TRBV5-4	CASSLKWLAGGEDTQYF
TRBJ2-5	TRBV7-2	CASSLTSGRGKTQYF
TRBJ2-2	TRBV5-4	CASSFSGGAVAGELFF
TRBJ2-1	TRBV11-2	CASSPDRNNEQFF
TRBJ2-1	TRBV6-1	CASTGDSYNEQFF
TRBJ2-3	TRBV4-1	CASSQATLAGGTDTQYF
TRBJ2-3	TRBV25-1	CASNDGDYIGDTQYF
TRBJ2-7	TRBV4-2	CASSPTNLGAYEQYF
TRBJ2-7	TRBV27	CASSLIGTGGYEQYF
TRBJ2-7	TRBV28	CASRALGSGSEQYF
TRBJ2-1	TRBV27	CASSPQGSWWRGPNNEQFF
TRBJ1-6	TRBV6-1	CASSEDRGQPLHF
TRBJ2-3	TRBV27	CASRWGGVTDTQYF
TRBJ2-1	TRBV5-1	CASSPLRGSGGASNEQFF
TRBJ1-4	TRBV4-3	CASSQASAPLNGLFF
TRBJ1-1	TRBV5-5	CASSLAGNTEAFF
TRBJ1-1	TRBV28	CASSLTVDMNTEAFF
TRBJ2-3	TRBV4-2	CASSQEGSGGSTDTQYF
TRBJ2-1	TRBV19	CASSPAVDEQFF
TRBJ2-1	TRBV7-9	CASSPGTGSSYNEQFF
TRBJ1-2	TRBV6-1	CASRESGYTF
TRBJ2-1	TRBV7-2	CASSLWPGLASVGEQFF